The rows below give T cell receptor beta chains drawn from one sample of a study of PD-L1 blockade in urothelial cancer. The protocol was immunoSEQ multiplex PCR, while the TCRdb copy is restricted to in-frame clones and leaves out a portion. The top ten hold 9.4% of the sample, which has tens of thousands of clones, approximately 91% seen once. The specimen was PBMCs, collected around atezolizumab (anti-PD-L1) treatment. These receptors were collected from a man in his 60s with urothelial cancer. The conserved cysteine and the conserved F or W are not part of the CDR3 here.

cdr3_length: 13; v_call: TRBV19; cdr3_aa: ASSIAAGVRDTQY
cdr3_length: 14; v_call: TRBV5-1; cdr3_aa: ASSLEAGRNTGELF
cdr3_length: 12; v_call: TRBV6-6; cdr3_aa: ASVNGGGDQPQH
cdr3_length: 12; v_call: TRBV6-5; cdr3_aa: ASRVAGGPVEQF
cdr3_length: 10; v_call: TRBV25-1; cdr3_aa: ASSAGLQPQH
cdr3_length: 12; v_call: TRBV6-5; cdr3_aa: ASSKGQGTGEQY
cdr3_length: 10; v_call: TRBV6-6; cdr3_aa: ASSMTGYEQY
cdr3_length: 11; v_call: TRBV7-2; cdr3_aa: ASSGSSYNEQF
cdr3_length: 13; v_call: TRBV4-2; cdr3_aa: ASSQESQKGETQY
cdr3_length: 13; v_call: TRBV5-1; cdr3_aa: ASSWGKGAVDTIY
cdr3_length: 13; v_call: TRBV4-3; cdr3_aa: ASSQEVSLSNGYT
cdr3_length: 16; v_call: TRBV7-9; cdr3_aa: ASSLVASGRVNSYEQY
cdr3_length: 18; v_call: TRBV4-2; cdr3_aa: ASSQEAGLAGLRGTDTQY
cdr3_length: 12; v_call: TRBV5-1; cdr3_aa: ASVGLAGVDTQY
cdr3_length: 12; v_call: TRBV6-1; cdr3_aa: ASSENRVNTEAF
cdr3_length: 14; v_call: TRBV5-1; cdr3_aa: ASSLQGASSYNEQF
cdr3_length: 12; v_call: TRBV19; cdr3_aa: ASSIATGSYEQY
cdr3_length: 14; v_call: TRBV11-3; cdr3_aa: ASSLGREFSYNEQF
cdr3_length: 15; v_call: TRBV4-1; cdr3_aa: ASSLGLAGGEGETQY
cdr3_length: 13; v_call: TRBV7-6; cdr3_aa: ASSWGSSGRETQY
cdr3_length: 13; v_call: TRBV23-1; cdr3_aa: ASSQSRESGETQY
cdr3_length: 12; v_call: TRBV18; cdr3_aa: ASSLGLAPNEQF
cdr3_length: 14; v_call: TRBV28; cdr3_aa: ASKPLGGLTNEKLF
cdr3_length: 15; v_call: TRBV2; cdr3_aa: ASRPPAKGGGGQPQH
cdr3_length: 11; v_call: TRBV19; cdr3_aa: ASRLTGAYGYT
cdr3_length: 13; v_call: TRBV9; cdr3_aa: ASSVRGYRDNEQF
cdr3_length: 13; v_call: TRBV5-6; cdr3_aa: ASSFGLAGGDEQY
cdr3_length: 16; v_call: TRBV5-1; cdr3_aa: ASSLEVAGGTNTGELF
cdr3_length: 9; v_call: TRBV20-1; cdr3_aa: SARNNQPQH
cdr3_length: 15; v_call: TRBV9; cdr3_aa: ASTRSNSVRGLETQY
cdr3_length: 13; v_call: TRBV7-3; cdr3_aa: ASSLEGAAYNEQF
cdr3_length: 11; v_call: TRBV2; cdr3_aa: ASSGAGGLEQY
cdr3_length: 10; v_call: TRBV6-5; cdr3_aa: ASSYSGEKLF
cdr3_length: 12; v_call: TRBV14; cdr3_aa: ASSHRGGLETQY
cdr3_length: 12; v_call: TRBV19; cdr3_aa: ASRPAGGDYEQY
cdr3_length: 13; v_call: TRBV25-1; cdr3_aa: ASSRFGGGWETQY
cdr3_length: 13; v_call: TRBV5-4; cdr3_aa: ASSSHEEGADTQY
cdr3_length: 9; v_call: TRBV20-1; cdr3_aa: SAHRIYEQY
cdr3_length: 13; v_call: TRBV5-1; cdr3_aa: ASSLTEPLNEKLF
cdr3_length: 12; v_call: TRBV2; cdr3_aa: ASSVQGRSYEQY
cdr3_length: 16; v_call: TRBV10-1; cdr3_aa: ASGDRGTPARSLYGYT
cdr3_length: 12; v_call: TRBV2; cdr3_aa: ASSSGLAIETQY
cdr3_length: 10; v_call: TRBV7-8; cdr3_aa: ASSLPFYEQY
cdr3_length: 13; v_call: TRBV27; cdr3_aa: ASSSNRGRGNEQF
cdr3_length: 13; v_call: TRBV5-6; cdr3_aa: ASSLELGQMYEQY
cdr3_length: 14; v_call: TRBV9; cdr3_aa: ASSDGGAPSTDTQY
cdr3_length: 12; v_call: TRBV27; cdr3_aa: ASSKSRGRREQY
cdr3_length: 13; v_call: TRBV7-2; cdr3_aa: ASSLDRGGGYEQY
cdr3_length: 13; v_call: TRBV4-1; cdr3_aa: ASSQEGAPQETQY
cdr3_length: 13; v_call: TRBV25-1; cdr3_aa: ASSEDTPGADTQY
cdr3_length: 13; v_call: TRBV4-3; cdr3_aa: ASSPSGQRTDTQY
cdr3_length: 14; v_call: TRBV27; cdr3_aa: ASSPYPTSGSFQQY
cdr3_length: 12; v_call: TRBV7-9; cdr3_aa: ASSPTGNTGELF